Detailed here is one TCR beta chain. CD4+ cells were split into CD45RA+ naive and CD45RA-negative memory subsets. The CDR3 is 16 residues long. V lost 4 bases to trimming and J lost 10 bases, with 25 bases between them. CDR1 and CDR2 (germline): MNHNY, SVGAGI (reference sequence). The sample originates from a study of shared clonotypes between healthy human individuals. The input for sorted-subset replicate PCRs was about 200 ng DNA, about 30,000 T cell genomes. Libraries were prepared by immunoSEQ multiplex PCR; TCRdb keeps only in-frame clonotypes and omits some of them. The table shows about 2.4 million clones, with roughly 92% occurring only once.

The receptor was derived from a man aged 18 to 30 in good health. Sequenced material: naive CD4+ T cells sorted from blood. Specified subset: CD45RA+ positively selected. The rearrangement joins TRBV6-6 to TRBJ1-1, with D possibly being TRBD1 (5 bases). CDR3 coding DNA: TGTGCCAGCAGTTCCCCCTCTATGTGGGGGTCCATAGGAGCTTTCTTT. It codes for CASSSPSMWGSIGAFF.